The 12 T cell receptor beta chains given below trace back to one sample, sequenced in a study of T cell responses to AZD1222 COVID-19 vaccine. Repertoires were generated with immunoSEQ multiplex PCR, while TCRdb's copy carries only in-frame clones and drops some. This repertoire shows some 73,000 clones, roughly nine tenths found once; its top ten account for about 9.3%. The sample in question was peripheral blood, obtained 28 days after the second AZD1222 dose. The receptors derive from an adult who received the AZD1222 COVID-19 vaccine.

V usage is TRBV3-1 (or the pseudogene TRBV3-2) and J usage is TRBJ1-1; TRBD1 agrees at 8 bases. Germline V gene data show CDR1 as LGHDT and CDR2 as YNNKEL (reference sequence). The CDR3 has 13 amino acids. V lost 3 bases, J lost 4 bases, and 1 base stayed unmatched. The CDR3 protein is CASSQGTGTEAFF. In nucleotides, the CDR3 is TGTGCCAGCAGCCAGGGGACAGGCACTGAAGCTTTCTTT.

The CDR3 spells CASSQGFRGNQPQHF. The CDR3 DNA follows: TGTGCCAGCAGCCAAGGGTTCCGGGGCAATCAGCCCCAGCATTTT. The chain couples TRBV3-1 (or the pseudogene TRBV3-2) to TRBJ1-5; D is unresolved. CDR3 length: 15 residues. The germline gives CDR1 LGHDT, CDR2 YNNKEL (reference sequence). V was trimmed by 1 base and J by 2 bases, leaving 9 bases between them.

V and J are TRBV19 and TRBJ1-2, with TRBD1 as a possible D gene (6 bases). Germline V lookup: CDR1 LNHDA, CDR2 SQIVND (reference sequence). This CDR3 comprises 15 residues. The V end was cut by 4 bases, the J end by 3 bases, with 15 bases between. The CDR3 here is CASSSRGGGYYGYTF. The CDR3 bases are TGTGCCAGTAGTAGCCGAGGGGGGGGATACTATGGCTACACCTTC.

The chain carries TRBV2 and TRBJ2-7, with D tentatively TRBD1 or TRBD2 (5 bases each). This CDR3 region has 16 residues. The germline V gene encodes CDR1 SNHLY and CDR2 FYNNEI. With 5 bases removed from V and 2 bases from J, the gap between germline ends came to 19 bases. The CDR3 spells CASSPDGPGTPYEQYF. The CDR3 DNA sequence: TGTGCCAGCAGTCCCGATGGACCGGGGACCCCCTACGAGCAGTACTTC.

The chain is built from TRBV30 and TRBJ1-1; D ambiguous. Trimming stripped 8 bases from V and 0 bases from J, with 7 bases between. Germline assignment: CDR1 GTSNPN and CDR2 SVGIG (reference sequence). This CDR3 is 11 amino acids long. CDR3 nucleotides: TGTGCCGGAATGATGAACACTGAAGCTTTCTTT. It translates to CAGMMNTEAFF.

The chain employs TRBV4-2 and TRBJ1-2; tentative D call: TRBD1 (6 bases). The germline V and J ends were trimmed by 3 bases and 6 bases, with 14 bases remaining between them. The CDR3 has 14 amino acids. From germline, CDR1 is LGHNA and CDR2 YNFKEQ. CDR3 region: CASSHDRWGNGYTF. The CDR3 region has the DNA TGTGCCAGCAGCCATGACAGGTGGGGGAATGGCTACACCTTC.

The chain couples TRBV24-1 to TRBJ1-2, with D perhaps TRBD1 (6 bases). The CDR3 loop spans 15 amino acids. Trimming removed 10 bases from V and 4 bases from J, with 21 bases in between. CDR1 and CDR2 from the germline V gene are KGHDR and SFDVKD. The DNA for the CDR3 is TGTGCCACTAACCCCTCGGCAGGGGTCGGCTATGGCTACACCTTC. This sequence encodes CATNPSAGVGYGYTF.

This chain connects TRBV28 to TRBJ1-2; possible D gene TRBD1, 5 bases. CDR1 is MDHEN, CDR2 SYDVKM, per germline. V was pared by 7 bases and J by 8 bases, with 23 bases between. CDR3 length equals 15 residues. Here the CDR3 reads CASTPILRGLLGYTF. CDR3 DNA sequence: TGTGCCAGCACCCCCATCTTAAGGGGTCTCTTGGGCTACACCTTC.

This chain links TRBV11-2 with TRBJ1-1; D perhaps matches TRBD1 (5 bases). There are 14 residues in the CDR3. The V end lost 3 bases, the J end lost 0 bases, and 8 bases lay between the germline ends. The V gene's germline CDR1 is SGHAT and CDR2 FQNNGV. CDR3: CASSFGRVNTEAFF. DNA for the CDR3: TGTGCCAGCAGCTTTGGCAGGGTGAACACTGAAGCTTTCTTT.

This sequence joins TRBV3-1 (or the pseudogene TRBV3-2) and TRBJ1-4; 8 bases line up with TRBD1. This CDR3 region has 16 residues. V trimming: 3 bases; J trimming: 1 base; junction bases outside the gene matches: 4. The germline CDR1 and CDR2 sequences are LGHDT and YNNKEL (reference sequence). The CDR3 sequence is CASSHGQGRTNEKLFF. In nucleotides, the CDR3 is TGTGCCAGCAGCCATGGACAGGGACGAACTAATGAAAAACTGTTTTTT.

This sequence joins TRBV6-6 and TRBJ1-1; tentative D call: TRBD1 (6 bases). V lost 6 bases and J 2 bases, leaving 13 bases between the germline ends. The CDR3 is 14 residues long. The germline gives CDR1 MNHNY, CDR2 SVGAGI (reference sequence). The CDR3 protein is CASSIRTDNTEAFF. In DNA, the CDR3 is TGTGCCAGCAGCATACGGACAGATAACACTGAAGCTTTCTTT.

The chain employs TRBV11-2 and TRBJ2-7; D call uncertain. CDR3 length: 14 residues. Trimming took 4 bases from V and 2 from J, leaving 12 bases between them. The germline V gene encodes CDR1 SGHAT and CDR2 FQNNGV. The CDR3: CASSYRPGTYEQYF. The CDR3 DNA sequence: TGTGCCAGCAGCTATAGGCCCGGCACCTACGAGCAGTACTTC. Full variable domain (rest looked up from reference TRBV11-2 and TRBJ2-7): EAGVAQSPRYKIIEKRQSVAFWCNPISGHATLYWYQQILGQGPKLLIQFQNNGVVDDSQLPKDRFSAERLKGVDSTLKIQPAKLEDSAVYLCASSYRPGTYEQYFGPGTRLTVT.